This T cell receptor (beta chain) comes out of a study of T-cell memory formation after mild COVID-19 (dated by TCRdb to the early 2020s). With respect to the entire study: Most TCR sequence clusters were specific to one of the two donors. Two young, previously healthy adult volunteers made up the cohort, one male and one female. In a couple of donors, T-cell clones that expanded and contracted after mild COVID-19 were tracked by sequencing TCRalpha and TCRbeta repertoires over time.

This clonotype is characterized as medium-sized (0.01 to 0.1%). The specificity of this receptor is unknown. No much larger clonotype is one base removed from it; base qualities were not supplied. This sample was sequenced with an Illumina NovaSeq 6000. TCRalpha and TCRbeta cDNA libraries were constructed by 5'RACE with constant-segment primers, with sample barcodes and unique molecular identifiers being introduced. RNA was extracted from every sample with Trizol reagent. Libraries were amplified in two PCR steps, with a second sample barcode and Illumina TruSeq adapters added in the second step. Sequencing of libraries was performed on an Illumina NovaSeq with 2 x 150 bp paired-end reads. The paper's data handling went like this. The reads were demultiplexed and collapsed into UMI-guided consensus sequences using migec v1.2.7. Using mixcr v2.1.11, UMI consensuses were aligned to TRA and TRB V and J templates and then assembled into clonotypes. A clonotype was counted as expanded or contracted only when both edgeR and NoisET called the clonotype significant, with the noise models trained on biological replicates. For edgeR calls, the thresholds were a false discovery rate-adjusted p below 0.01 and a log2 fold-change of 1. As an exploratory analysis of dynamics, max-normalized trajectories of the 1000 most abundant clonotypes were examined by PCA with hierarchical clustering. Separately sequenced CD4+ and CD8+ repertoires were used to assign a CD4 or CD8 phenotype to each responding clone. Starting from the raw public reads, TCRdb applied fastp trimming at Q25, assembled clones with MiXCR and retained in-frame beta chains. All rows with the same CDR3 protein become a single entry with the most common DNA and genes. V and J calls and clone size were set by TCRdb, not the authors. The sample data list roughly 400,000 distinct CDR3 sequences, and 20% to 25% of these were observed just once. The top ten hold about 10% of the sample.

Here is what the overall study found, with its caveats: The study covered only a couple of mild cases, and larger cohorts including severe cases with pre-infection samples were considered necessary. Clones that contracted from day 15 to 85 showed balanced CD4/CD8 phenotypes, whereas a second wave of clones that expanded from day 15 to 37 leaned towards CD4+. SARS-CoV-2 specificity was not confirmed for the second-wave clones peaking on day 37. The detection of some responding clones in pre-infection memory suggests that pre-existing cross-reactive memory T cells joined the SARS-CoV-2 response. Contracting CD4+ clones turned up mainly in the CM and EM memory subsets, whereas EMRA was where CD8+ clones were enriched.

Ficoll-Paque density gradient centrifugation was used to isolate PBMCs. The V end gives up 0 bases and the J end 0 bases, leaving 6 bases in the junction not matched to a gene. From the cysteine through the phenylalanine, the CDR3 covers 17 amino acids. Only the CDR3 part of the read is kept: 51 bases, read in frame from the first base. The TCR comes from an adult woman who had mild COVID-19 (a few samples of this study predate the infection). The sample titles of this study are shuffled in the database, so cell type and time point are left out; the donor was told from shared clones. The chain was built from TRBV12-3 or TRBV12-4 and TRBJ2-3; a stretch of 7 junction bases matches TRBD2. What was sequenced was PBMCs or a T cell subset sorted from them (not recorded which). CDR3 protein: CASSLAGRGPSTDTQYF. The DNA is TGTGCCAGCAGTTTAGCGGGGAGGGGTCCTAGCACAGATACGCAGTATTTT.